These 19 T cell receptor beta chains were sequenced from one sample in a study of beta chain features in type 1 diabetes. The study's findings and limits: Across all four CD4+ subsets, people with type 1 diabetes showed modestly shorter TCRB CDR3s.

Isolated RNA was reverse transcribed in full, so expressed TCRB transcripts were sequenced. This table comes from immunoSEQ multiplex PCR, and its TCRdb copy is limited to in-frame clones, with some not included. The sample lists about 240,000 clones; approximately 15% were seen once. Their target antigens are unknown. Sequencing was carried out using naive CD4+ T cells from blood. These receptors were obtained from a man aged 30 to 45 with type 1 diabetes.

This chain links TRBV11-2 with TRBJ2-3; D remains unclear. Germline V CDR1 and CDR2: SGHAT, FQNNGV. CDR3 length: 14 residues. The V gene lost 0 bases and the J gene lost 3 bases, with 7 bases spanning the gap. The CDR3 spells CASSLDRTTDTQYF. The CDR3 region has the DNA TGTGCCAGCAGCTTAGATCGAACAACAGATACGCAGTATTTT.

This clone was counted at least ten times. The chain links TRBV29-1 to TRBJ2-5; 7 bases are a match to TRBD1. V shed 7 bases and J 1 base; nucleotides not matched to a gene: 6. Germline V gene data show CDR1 as SQVTM and CDR2 as ANQGSEA. This CDR3 is built from 13 residues. This chain's CDR3 is CSAGTVLQETQYF. The CDR3 nucleotides read TGCAGCGCCGGGACAGTACTCCAAGAGACCCAGTACTTC.

The chain recombines TRBV7-9 with TRBJ1-2; D is perhaps TRBD1 (6 bases). The V gene lost 2 bases and the J gene lost 2 bases, with 12 bases spanning the gap. The CDR3 is made up of 15 amino acids. The germline V gene encodes CDR1 SEHNR and CDR2 FQNEAQ (reference sequence). CDR3 amino acids: CASSLSVGQNYGYTF. CDR3 in DNA: TGTGCCAGCAGCTTAAGTGTGGGACAAAACTATGGCTACACCTTC.

This clone was counted a few times. The chain couples TRBV4-2 to TRBJ2-7; 8 bases agree with TRBD2. J lost 9 bases, V lost 4 bases, and 14 bases had no gene match. The germline gives CDR1 LGHNA, CDR2 YNFKEQ. This CDR3 has 15 residues. CDR3 sequence (DNA): TGTGCCAGCAGCCCCGGGGGGGGGACCGCTACGGTGCAGTACTTC. It yields the protein CASSPGGGTATVQYF.

The chain uses TRBV11-2 and TRBJ2-3, with 11 bases matching TRBD2. V was pared by 5 bases and J by 11 bases, with 9 bases of the junction left unmatched. The CDR3 is 14 residues long. Germline V gene sequence: CDR1 SGHAT, CDR2 FQNNGV. The CDR3 loop is CASSAGTSGMEQYF. The CDR3 nucleotides read TGTGCCAGCAGCGCCGGGACTAGCGGAATGGAGCAGTATTTT.

The chain uses TRBV5-1 and TRBJ1-6; perhaps TRBD1 as D (6 bases). Deletions cut 0 bases from V and 0 bases from J, with 10 bases between. This CDR3 is built from 17 residues. Germline assignment: CDR1 SGHRS and CDR2 YFSETQ. CDR3 sequence reads: CASSLERGSSYNSPLHF. The DNA of the CDR3 is TGCGCCAGCAGCTTGGAGAGGGGGAGCTCCTATAATTCACCCCTCCACTTT.

This clone was recorded a few times. The chain links TRBV7-9 to TRBJ1-1, with D hard to call. The CDR3 extends over 12 amino acids. Germline CDR1 is SEHNR and CDR2 is FQNEAQ (reference sequence). Trimming removed 6 bases at V and 4 bases at J, with 9 bases between. The CDR3 nucleotides read TGTGCCAGCAGGGATTGGAGCACTGAAGCTTTCTTT. Its protein is CASRDWSTEAFF. The complete variable domain, with remaining parts taken from reference TRBV7-9 and TRBJ1-1, reads DTGVSQNPRHKITKRGQNVTFRCDPISEHNRLYWYRQTLGQGPEFLTYFQNEAQLEKSRLLSDRFSAERPKGSFSTLEIQRTEQGDSAMYLCASRDWSTEAFFGQGTRLTVV.

This clone was observed a few times. The chain employs TRBV29-1 and TRBJ2-5; tentative D call: TRBD2 (6 bases). The CDR3 loop spans 13 amino acids. Trimming removed 6 bases at V and 5 bases at J, with 16 bases between. In germline, CDR1 is SQVTM, CDR2 ANQGSEA. The CDR3 is CSVWGGKKETQYF. CDR3 nucleotides: TGCAGCGTGTGGGGAGGAAAGAAGGAGACCCAGTACTTC.

The chain links TRBV9 to TRBJ2-3; D is unresolved. CDR3 length: 15 amino acids. The V end lost 3 bases, the J end lost 4 bases, and 15 bases lay between the germline ends. Germline V gene sequence: CDR1 SGDLS, CDR2 YYNGEE. DNA of the CDR3: TGTGCCAGCAGCGCCTCGCTGAGGAGCGCAGATACGCAGTATTTT. It yields the protein CASSASLRSADTQYF.

This clone was seen a handful of times. CDR3 nucleotides: TGTGCCAGCAGCCCCCGACAGGGCTACGAGCAGTACTTC. Translating it yields CASSPRQGYEQYF. This chain uses TRBV7-6 with TRBJ2-7; 7 bases fit TRBD1. This CDR3 has 13 amino acids. Trimming took 5 bases from V and 3 from J; bases not matched to a gene: 4. Germline V gene lookup returns CDR1 SGHVS and CDR2 FNYEAQ.

V gene TRBV30 combines with J gene TRBJ2-7, with a tentative D call TRBD2 (6 bases). Trimming took off 4 bases at V and 5 bases at J, with 15 bases between the two ends. Germline CDR1 is GTSNPN and CDR2 is SVGIG (reference sequence). This CDR3 contains 13 residues. The CDR3 DNA follows: TGTGCCTGGAACGGGCTAGCGTCCCACGAGCAGTACTTC. This gives the protein CAWNGLASHEQYF.

This clone was seen a handful of times. This chain joins TRBV19 and TRBJ1-5, with 7 bases fitting TRBD1. V lost 3 bases and J lost 2; bases outside the gene matches: 7. CDR3 length equals 16 residues. Germline assignment: CDR1 LNHDA and CDR2 SQIVND (reference sequence). The CDR3 DNA reads as TGTGCCAGTAGTATGGCCGGGACAGTGGGCAATCAGCCCCAGCATTTT. The encoded protein is CASSMAGTVGNQPQHF.

This chain uses TRBV4-1 with TRBJ2-7; D is perhaps TRBD1 (5 bases). Germline CDR1 and CDR2: MGHRA and YSYEKL. CDR3 size: 15 residues. Trimming shortened V by 1 base and J by 0 bases, and 10 bases separated the two germline ends. The CDR3 DNA reads TGCGCCAGCAGCCAAGCCTCTCAGGGCTCCTACGAGCAGTACTTC. It translates to CASSQASQGSYEQYF.

The rearrangement joins TRBV5-1 to TRBJ2-3; no definite D call. Germline V CDR1 and CDR2: SGHRS, YFSETQ. Trimming cost V 0 bases and J 5 bases, with 7 bases left between them. This CDR3 contains 13 residues. This CDR3 reads CASSLDTRDTQYF. CDR3 in DNA: TGCGCCAGCAGCTTGGACACACGAGATACGCAGTATTTT.

This clone was seen more than once but under ten times. The V call is TRBV2, the J call TRBJ1-2; 8 positions agree with TRBD1. Germline V gene lookup returns CDR1 SNHLY and CDR2 FYNNEI. This CDR3 region has 15 residues. With 2 bases clipped from V and 7 bases from J, the junction kept 9 bases outside the gene matches. In DNA, the CDR3 is TGTGCCAGCAGTGAAACCGGACAGGGTAGTGGTGGCTACACCTTC. Protein product: CASSETGQGSGGYTF.

This clone was seen more than once but under ten times. CDR3 bases: TGTGCCAGCAGCCCGACCGGAGTAGCGGGAGGGTTTAATGAGCAGTTCTTC. Residues: CASSPTGVAGGFNEQFF. The chain employs TRBV11-2 and TRBJ2-1; 11 bases agree with TRBD2. This CDR3 is 17 amino acids long. From germline, CDR1 is SGHAT and CDR2 FQNNGV. The trim removed 5 bases at V and 7 bases at J, leaving 13 bases unmatched.

This clone has a handful of counts. The rearrangement links TRBV7-9 to TRBJ1-4; D is ambiguous. The CDR3 is 15 residues long. Germline assignment: CDR1 SEHNR and CDR2 FQNEAQ (reference sequence). V lost 0 bases and J lost 5, with 10 bases in between. The CDR3 spells CASSLAEQKNEKLFF. The CDR3 DNA follows: TGTGCCAGCAGCTTAGCGGAACAGAAGAATGAAAAACTGTTTTTT.

This chain joins TRBV7-2 and TRBJ1-5, with 8 bases fitting TRBD1. The J segment lost 1 base and the V segment lost 5 bases, leaving 10 bases of the junction unmatched. CDR3 length equals 17 residues. Germline V gene lookup returns CDR1 SGHTA and CDR2 FQGNSA. CDR3 in amino acids: CASSPGQGGGSNQPQHF. DNA for the CDR3: TGTGCCAGCAGCCCAGGACAGGGTGGAGGCAGCAATCAGCCCCAGCATTTT. Based on the CDR3 plus reference TRBV7-2 and TRBJ1-5, the full variable domain is GAGVSQSPSNKVTEKGKDVELRCDPISGHTALYWYRQSLGQGLEFLIYFQGNSAPDKSGLPSDRFSAERTGGSVSTLTIQRTQQEDSAVYLCASSPGQGGGSNQPQHFGDGTRLSIL.

The V gene is TRBV18, the J gene TRBJ2-7; D might be TRBD2 (5 bases). CDR3 length equals 16 residues. The germline gives CDR1 KGHSH, CDR2 LQKENI. V shed 3 bases and J shed 6 bases, with 21 bases lying between them. This CDR3 is CASSPPRLAGESEQYF. In nucleotides, the CDR3 is TGTGCCAGCTCACCTCCCCGCCTCGCGGGTGAGAGCGAGCAGTACTTC.